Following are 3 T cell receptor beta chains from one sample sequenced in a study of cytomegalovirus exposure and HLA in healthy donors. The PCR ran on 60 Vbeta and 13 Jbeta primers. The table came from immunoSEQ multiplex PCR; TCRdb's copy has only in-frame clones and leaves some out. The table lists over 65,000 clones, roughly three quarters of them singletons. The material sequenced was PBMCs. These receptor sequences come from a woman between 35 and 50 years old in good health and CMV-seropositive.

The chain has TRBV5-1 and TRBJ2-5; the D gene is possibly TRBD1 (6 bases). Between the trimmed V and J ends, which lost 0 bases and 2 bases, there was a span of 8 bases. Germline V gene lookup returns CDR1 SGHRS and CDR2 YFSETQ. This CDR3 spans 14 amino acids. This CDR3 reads CASSLAQGQETQYF. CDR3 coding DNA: TGCGCCAGCAGCTTGGCACAGGGACAAGAGACCCAGTACTTC.

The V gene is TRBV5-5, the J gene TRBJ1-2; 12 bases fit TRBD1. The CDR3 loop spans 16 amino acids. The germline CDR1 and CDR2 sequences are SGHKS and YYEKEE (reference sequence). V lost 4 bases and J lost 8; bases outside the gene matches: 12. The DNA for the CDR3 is TGTGCCAGCAGCCATGGGACAGGGGGCGCCAAGTACGGCTACACCTTC. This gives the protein CASSHGTGGAKYGYTF.

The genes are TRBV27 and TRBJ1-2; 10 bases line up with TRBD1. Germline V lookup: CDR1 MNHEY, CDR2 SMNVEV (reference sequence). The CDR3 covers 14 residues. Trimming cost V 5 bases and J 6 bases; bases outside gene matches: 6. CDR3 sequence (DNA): TGTGCCAGCAGTACACTGACAGGGGGCAATGGCTACACCTTC. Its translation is CASSTLTGGNGYTF.